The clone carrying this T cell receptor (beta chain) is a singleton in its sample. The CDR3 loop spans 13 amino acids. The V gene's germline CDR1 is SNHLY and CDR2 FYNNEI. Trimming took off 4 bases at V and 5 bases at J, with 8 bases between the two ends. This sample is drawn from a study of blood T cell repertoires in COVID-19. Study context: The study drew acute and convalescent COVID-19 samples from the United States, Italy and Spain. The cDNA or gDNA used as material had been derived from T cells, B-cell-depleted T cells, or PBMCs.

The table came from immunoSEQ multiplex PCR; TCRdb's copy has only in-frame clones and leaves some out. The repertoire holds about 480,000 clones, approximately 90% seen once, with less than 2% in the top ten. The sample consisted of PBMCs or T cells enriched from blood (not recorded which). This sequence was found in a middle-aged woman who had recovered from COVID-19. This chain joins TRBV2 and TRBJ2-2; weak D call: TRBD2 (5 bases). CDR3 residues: CASSVGGTGELFF. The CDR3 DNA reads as TGTGCCAGCAGTGTCGGCGGGACCGGGGAGCTGTTTTTT.